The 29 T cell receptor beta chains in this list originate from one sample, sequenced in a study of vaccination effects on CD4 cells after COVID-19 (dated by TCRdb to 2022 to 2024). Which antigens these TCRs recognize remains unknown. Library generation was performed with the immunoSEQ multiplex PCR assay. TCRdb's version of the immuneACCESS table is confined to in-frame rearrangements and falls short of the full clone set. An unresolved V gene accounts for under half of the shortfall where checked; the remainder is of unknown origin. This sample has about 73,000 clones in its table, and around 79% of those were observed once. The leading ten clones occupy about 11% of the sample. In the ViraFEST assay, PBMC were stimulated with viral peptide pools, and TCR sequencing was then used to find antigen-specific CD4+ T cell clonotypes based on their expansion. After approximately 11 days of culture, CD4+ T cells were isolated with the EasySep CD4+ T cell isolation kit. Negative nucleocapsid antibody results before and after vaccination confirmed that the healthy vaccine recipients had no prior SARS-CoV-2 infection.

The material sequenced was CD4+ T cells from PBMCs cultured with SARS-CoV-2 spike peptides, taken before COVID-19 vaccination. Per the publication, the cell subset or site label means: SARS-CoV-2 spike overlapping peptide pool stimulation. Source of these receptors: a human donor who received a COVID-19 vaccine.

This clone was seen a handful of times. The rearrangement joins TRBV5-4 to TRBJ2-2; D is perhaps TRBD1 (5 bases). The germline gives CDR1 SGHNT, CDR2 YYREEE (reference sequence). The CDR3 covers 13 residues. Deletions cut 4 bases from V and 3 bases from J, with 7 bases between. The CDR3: CASSTGYTGELFF. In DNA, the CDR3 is TGTGCCAGCAGCACAGGATACACCGGGGAGCTGTTTTTT.

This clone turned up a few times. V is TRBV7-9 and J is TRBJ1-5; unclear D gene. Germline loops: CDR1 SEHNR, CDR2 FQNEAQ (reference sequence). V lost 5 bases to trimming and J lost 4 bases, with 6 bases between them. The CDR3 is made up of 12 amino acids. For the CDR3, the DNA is TGTGCCAGCAGCCTGCCGAATCAGCCCCAGCATTTT. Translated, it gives CASSLPNQPQHF.

For the CDR3, the DNA is TGTGCCTGGAGTGTAGGGACAGGGAAATATCAGCCCCAGCATTTT. Protein: CAWSVGTGKYQPQHF. The genes are TRBV30 and TRBJ1-5; 9 nucleotides align to TRBD1. Trimming removed 0 bases from V and 5 bases from J; junction bases left unmatched: 5. CDR1 and CDR2 (germline): GTSNPN, SVGIG (reference sequence). The CDR3 covers 15 residues.

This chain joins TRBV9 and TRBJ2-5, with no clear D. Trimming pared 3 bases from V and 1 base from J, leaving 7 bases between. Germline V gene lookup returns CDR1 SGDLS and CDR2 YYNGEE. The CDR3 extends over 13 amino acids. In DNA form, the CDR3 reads TGTGCCAGCAGCGCTCAGAGCCAAGAGACCCAGTACTTC. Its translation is CASSAQSQETQYF.

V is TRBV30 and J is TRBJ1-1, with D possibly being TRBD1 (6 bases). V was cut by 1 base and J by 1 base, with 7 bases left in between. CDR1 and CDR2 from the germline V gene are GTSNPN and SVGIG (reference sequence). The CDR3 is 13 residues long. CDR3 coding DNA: TGTGCCTGGAGTGAACAGGGGAACACTGAAGCTTTCTTT. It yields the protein CAWSEQGNTEAFF.

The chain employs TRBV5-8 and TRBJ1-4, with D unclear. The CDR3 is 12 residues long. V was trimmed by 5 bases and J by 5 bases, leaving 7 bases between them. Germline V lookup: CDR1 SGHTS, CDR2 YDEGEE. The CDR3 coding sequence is TGTGCCAGCAGTCGAAAGAATGAAAAACTGTTTTTT. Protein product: CASSRKNEKLFF. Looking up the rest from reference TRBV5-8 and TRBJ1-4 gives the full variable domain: EAGVTQSPTHLIKTRGQQATLRCSPISGHTSVYWYQQALGLGLQFLLWYDEGEERNRGNFPPRFSGRQFPNYSSELNVNALELEDSALYLCASSRKNEKLFFGSGTQLSVL.

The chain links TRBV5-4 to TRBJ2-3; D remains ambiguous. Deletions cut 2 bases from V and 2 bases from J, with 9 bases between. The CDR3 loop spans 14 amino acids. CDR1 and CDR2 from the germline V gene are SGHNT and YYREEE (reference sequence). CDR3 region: CASSFPGSTDTQYF. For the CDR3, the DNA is TGTGCCAGCAGCTTCCCCGGCTCCACAGATACGCAGTATTTT. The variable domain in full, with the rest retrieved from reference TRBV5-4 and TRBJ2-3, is ETGVTQSPTHLIKTRGQQVTLRCSSQSGHNTVSWYQQALGQGPQFIFQYYREEENGRGNFPPRFSGLQFPNYSSELNVNALELDDSALYLCASSFPGSTDTQYFGPGTRLTVL.

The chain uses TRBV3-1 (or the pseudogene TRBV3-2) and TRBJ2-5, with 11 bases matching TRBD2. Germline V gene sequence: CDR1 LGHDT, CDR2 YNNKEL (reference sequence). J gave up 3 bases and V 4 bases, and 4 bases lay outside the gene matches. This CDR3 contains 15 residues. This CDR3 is CASSPFSGGEETQYF. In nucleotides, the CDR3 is TGTGCCAGCAGCCCCTTTAGCGGGGGGGAAGAGACCCAGTACTTC.

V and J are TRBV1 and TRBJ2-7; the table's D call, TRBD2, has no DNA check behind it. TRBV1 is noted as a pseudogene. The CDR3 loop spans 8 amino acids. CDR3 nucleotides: TGCACCAGCTCCATCCTATGCGTC. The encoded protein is CTSSILCV.

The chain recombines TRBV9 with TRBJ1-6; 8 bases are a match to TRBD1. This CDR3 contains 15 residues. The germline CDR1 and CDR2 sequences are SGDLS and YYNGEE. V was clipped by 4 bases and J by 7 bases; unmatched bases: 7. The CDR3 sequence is CASSNRDRPNSPLHF. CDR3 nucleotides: TGTGCCAGCAGCAACCGGGACAGGCCAAATTCACCCCTCCACTTT.

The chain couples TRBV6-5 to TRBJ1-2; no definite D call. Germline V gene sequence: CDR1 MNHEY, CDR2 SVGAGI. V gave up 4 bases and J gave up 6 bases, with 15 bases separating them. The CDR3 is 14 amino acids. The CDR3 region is CASSSNARGNGYTF. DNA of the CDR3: TGTGCCAGCAGTTCCAACGCGCGAGGGAATGGCTACACCTTC.

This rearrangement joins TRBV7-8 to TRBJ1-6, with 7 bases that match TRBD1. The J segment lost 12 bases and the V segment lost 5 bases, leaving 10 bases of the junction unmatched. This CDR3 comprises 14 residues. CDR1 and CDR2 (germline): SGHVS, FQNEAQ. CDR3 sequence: CASSPTGQGGPLHF. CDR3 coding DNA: TGTGCCAGCAGCCCGACGGGGCAGGGGGGACCCCTCCACTTT. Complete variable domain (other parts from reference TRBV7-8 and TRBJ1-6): GAGVSQSPRYKVAKRGQDVALRCDPISGHVSLFWYQQALGQGPEFLTYFQNEAQLDKSGLPSDRFFAERPEGSVSTLKIQRTQQEDSAVYLCASSPTGQGGPLHFGNGTRLTVT.

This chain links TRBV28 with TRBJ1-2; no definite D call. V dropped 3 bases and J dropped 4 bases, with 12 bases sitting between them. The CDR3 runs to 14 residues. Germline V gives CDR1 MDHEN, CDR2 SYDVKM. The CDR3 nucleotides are TGTGCCAGCAGTTTCCCGGACCGCCGCTATGGCTACACCTTC. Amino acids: CASSFPDRRYGYTF.

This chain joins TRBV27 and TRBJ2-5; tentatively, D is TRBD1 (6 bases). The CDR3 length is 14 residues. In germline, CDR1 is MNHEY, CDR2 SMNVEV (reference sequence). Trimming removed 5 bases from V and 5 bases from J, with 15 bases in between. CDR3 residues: CASSRTGSVETQYF. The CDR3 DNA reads TGTGCCAGCAGTCGTACAGGGTCGGTTGAGACCCAGTACTTC.

DNA of the CDR3: TGTGCCAGCAGCTTTACAGGGTCACTCTCTGGGGCCAACGTCCTGACTTTC. Amino acids: CASSFTGSLSGANVLTF. The V and J genes are TRBV7-2 and TRBJ2-6, with D possibly TRBD1 on 6 matching bases. Germline values: CDR1 SGHTA, CDR2 FQGNSA. The CDR3 sequence is 17 residues long. V shed 3 bases and J shed 0 bases, with 12 bases lying between them.

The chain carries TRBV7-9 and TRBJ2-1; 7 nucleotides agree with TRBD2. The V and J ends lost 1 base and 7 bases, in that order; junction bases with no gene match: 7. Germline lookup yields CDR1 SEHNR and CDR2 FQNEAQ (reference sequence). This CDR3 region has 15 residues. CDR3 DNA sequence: TGTGCCAGCAGCTTAGGAACTAGCGTCGGGAATGAGCAGTTCTTC. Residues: CASSLGTSVGNEQFF.

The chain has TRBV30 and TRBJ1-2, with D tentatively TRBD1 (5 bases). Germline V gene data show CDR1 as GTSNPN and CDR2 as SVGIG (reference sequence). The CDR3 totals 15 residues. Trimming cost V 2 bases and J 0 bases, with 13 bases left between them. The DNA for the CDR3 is TGTGCCTGGAGTTTGGGGGGGACCACTAACTATGGCTACACCTTC. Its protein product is CAWSLGGTTNYGYTF.

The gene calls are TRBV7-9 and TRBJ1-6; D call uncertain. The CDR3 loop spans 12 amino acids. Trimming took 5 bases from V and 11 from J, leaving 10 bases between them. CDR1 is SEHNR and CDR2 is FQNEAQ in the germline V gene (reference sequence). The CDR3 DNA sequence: TGTGCCAGCAGCACCATTGGGGCACCCCTCCACTTT. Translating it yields CASSTIGAPLHF.

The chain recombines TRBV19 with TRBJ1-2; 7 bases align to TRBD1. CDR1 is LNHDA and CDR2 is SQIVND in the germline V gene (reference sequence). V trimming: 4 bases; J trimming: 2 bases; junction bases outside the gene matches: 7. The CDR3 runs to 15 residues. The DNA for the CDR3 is TGTGCCAGTAGTAAACCGGGACAGCGGAACTATGGCTACACCTTC. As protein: CASSKPGQRNYGYTF.

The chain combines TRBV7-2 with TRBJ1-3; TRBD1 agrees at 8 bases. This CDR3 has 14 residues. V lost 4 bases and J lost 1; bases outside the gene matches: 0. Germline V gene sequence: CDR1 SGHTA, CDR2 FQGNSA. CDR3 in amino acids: CASSWTGSGNTIYF. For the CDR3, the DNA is TGTGCCAGCAGCTGGACAGGGTCTGGAAACACCATATATTTT.

DNA of the CDR3: TGTGCCAGCAGTCGACAGGGAGGGAATGGCTACACCTTC. Its translation: CASSRQGGNGYTF. The chain couples TRBV6-5 to TRBJ1-2, with 7 nucleotides matching TRBD1. The CDR3 spans 13 residues. Germline V gene lookup returns CDR1 MNHEY and CDR2 SVGAGI. The V gene end was trimmed by 5 bases and the J gene end by 6 bases; junction bases not matched to a gene: 6.

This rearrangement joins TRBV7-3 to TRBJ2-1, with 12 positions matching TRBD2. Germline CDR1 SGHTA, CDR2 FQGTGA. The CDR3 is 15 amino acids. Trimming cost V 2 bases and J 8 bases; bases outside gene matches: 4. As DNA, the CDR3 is TGTGCCAGCAGCTTATGGCTAGCGGGGGGGCATGAGCAGTTCTTC. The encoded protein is CASSLWLAGGHEQFF. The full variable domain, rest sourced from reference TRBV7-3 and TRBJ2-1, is GAGVSQTPSNKVTEKGKYVELRCDPISGHTALYWYRQSLGQGPEFLIYFQGTGAADDSGLPNDRFFAVRPEGSVSTLKIQRTERGDSAVYLCASSLWLAGGHEQFFGPGTRLTVL.

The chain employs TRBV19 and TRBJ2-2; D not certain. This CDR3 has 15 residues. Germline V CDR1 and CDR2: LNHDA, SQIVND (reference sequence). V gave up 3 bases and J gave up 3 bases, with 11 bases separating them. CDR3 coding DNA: TGTGCCAGTAGTATCGGCAGGTGGGACACCGGGGAGCTGTTTTTT. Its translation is CASSIGRWDTGELFF.

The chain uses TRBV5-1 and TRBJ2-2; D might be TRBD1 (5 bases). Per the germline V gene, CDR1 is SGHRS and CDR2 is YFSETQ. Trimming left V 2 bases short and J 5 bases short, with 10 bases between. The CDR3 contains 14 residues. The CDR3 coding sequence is TGCGCCAGCAGCTTACAGGATGGGACCGGGGAGCTGTTTTTT. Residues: CASSLQDGTGELFF.

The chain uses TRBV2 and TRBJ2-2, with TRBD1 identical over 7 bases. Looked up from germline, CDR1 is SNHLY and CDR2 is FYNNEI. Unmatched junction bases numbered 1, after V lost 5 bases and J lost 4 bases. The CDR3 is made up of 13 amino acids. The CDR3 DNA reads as TGTGCCAGCAGTCGGGACAGCACCGGGGAGCTGTTTTTT. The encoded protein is CASSRDSTGELFF.

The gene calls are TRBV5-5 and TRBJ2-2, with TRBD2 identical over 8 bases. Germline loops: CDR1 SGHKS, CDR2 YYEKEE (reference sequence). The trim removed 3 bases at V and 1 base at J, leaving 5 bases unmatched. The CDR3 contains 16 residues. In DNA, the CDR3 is TGTGCCAGCAGCTCAAGCGGGGGCCGGAACACCGGGGAGCTGTTTTTT. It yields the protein CASSSSGGRNTGELFF. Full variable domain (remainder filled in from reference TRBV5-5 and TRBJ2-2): DAGVTQSPTHLIKTRGQQVTLRCSPISGHKSVSWYQQVLGQGPQFIFQYYEKEERGRGNFPDRFSARQFPNYSSELNVNALLLGDSALYLCASSSSGGRNTGELFFGEGSRLTVL.

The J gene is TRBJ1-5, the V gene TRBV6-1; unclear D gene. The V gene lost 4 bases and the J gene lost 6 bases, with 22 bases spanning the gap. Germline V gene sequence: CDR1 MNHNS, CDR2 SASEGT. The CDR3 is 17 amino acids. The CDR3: CASSVLGSGVGSQPQHF. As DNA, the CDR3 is TGTGCCAGCAGTGTGTTAGGGTCGGGCGTGGGGAGTCAGCCCCAGCATTTT.

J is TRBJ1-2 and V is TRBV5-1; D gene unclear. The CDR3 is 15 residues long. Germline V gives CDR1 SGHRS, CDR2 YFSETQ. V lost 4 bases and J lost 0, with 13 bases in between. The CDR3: CASSIRGDANYGYTF. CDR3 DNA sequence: TGCGCCAGCAGCATCCGCGGCGACGCTAACTATGGCTACACCTTC.

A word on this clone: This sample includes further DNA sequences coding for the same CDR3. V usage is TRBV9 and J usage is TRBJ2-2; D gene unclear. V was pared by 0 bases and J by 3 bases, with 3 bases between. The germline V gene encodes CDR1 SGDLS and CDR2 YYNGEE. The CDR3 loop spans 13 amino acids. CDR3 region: CASSVVHTGELFF. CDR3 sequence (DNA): TGTGCCAGCAGCGTAGTACACACCGGGGAGCTGTTTTTT. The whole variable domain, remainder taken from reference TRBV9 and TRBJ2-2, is DSGVTQTPKHLITATGQRVTLRCSPRSGDLSVYWYQQSLDQGLQFLIQYYNGEERAKGNILERFSAQQFPDLHSELNLSSLELGDSALYFCASSVVHTGELFFGEGSRLTVL.